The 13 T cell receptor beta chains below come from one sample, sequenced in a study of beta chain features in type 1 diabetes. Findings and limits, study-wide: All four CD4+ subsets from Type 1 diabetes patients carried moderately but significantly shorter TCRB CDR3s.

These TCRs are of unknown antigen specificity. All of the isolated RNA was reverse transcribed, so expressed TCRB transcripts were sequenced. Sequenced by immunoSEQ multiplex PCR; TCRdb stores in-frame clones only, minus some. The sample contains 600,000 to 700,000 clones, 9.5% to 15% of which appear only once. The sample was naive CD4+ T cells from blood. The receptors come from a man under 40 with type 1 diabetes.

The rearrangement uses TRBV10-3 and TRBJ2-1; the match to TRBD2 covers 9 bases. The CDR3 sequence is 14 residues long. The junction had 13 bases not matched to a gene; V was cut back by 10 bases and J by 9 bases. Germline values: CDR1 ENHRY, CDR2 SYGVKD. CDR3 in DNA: TGTGCCACCCGGGATGGCGGGGGGGCCCGTGAGCAGTTCTTC. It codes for CATRDGGGAREQFF.

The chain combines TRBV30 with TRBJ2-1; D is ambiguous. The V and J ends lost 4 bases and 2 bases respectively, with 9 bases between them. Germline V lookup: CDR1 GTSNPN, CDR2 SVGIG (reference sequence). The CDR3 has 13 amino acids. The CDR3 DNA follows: TGTGCCTGGATGGGCGCCCCCTACAATGAGCAGTTCTTC. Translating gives CAWMGAPYNEQFF.

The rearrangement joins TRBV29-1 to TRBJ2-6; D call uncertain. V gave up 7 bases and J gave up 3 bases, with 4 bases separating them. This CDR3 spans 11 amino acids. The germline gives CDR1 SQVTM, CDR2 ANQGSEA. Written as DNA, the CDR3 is TGCAGCGAGGGTGGGGCCAACGTCCTGACTTTC. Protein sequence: CSEGGANVLTF. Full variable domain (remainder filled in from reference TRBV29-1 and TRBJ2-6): SAVISQKPSRDICQRGTSLTIQCQVDSQVTMMFWYRQQPGQSLTLIATANQGSEATYESGFVIDKFPISRPNLTFSTLTVSNMSPEDSSIYLCSEGGANVLTFGAGSRLTVL.

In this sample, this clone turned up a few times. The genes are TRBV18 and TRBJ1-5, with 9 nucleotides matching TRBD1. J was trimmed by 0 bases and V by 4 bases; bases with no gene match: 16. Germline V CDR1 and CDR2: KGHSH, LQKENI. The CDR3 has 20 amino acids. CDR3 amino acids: CASSRRWTGAEGDSNQPQHF. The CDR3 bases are TGTGCCAGCTCACGCCGTTGGACAGGGGCGGAGGGGGATAGCAATCAGCCCCAGCATTTT.

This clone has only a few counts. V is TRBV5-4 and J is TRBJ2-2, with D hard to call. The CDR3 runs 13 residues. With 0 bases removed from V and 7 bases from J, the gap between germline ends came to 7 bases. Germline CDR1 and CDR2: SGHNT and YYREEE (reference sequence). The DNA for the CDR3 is TGTGCCAGCAGCTTGGCGAGTGGCGGGGAGCTGTTTTTT. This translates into CASSLASGGELFF.

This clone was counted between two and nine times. The CDR3 sequence is CASSLGGPGEKLFF. The CDR3 DNA reads TGTGCCAGCAGCTTAGGTGGCCCAGGGGAAAAACTGTTTTTT. This chain joins TRBV7-2 and TRBJ1-4; possible D gene TRBD1, 5 bases. CDR1 SGHTA and CDR2 FQGNSA come from the germline V gene. The V gene lost 1 base and the J gene lost 8 bases, with 11 bases spanning the gap. The CDR3 spans 14 residues.

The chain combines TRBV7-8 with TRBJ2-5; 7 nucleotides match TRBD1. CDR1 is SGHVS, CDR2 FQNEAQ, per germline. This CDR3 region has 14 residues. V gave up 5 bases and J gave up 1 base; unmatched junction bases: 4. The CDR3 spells CASSLYRGQETQYF. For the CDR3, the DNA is TGTGCCAGCAGCCTCTACAGGGGCCAAGAGACCCAGTACTTC.

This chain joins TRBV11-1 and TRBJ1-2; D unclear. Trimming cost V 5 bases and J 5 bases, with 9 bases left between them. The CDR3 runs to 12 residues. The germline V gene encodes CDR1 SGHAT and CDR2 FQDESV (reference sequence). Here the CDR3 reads CASSPRPYGYTF. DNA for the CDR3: TGTGCCAGCAGCCCTCGTCCTTATGGCTACACCTTC.

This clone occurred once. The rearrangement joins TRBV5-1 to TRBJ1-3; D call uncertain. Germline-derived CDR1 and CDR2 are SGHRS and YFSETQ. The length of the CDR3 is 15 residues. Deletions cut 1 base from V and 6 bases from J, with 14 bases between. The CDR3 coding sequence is TGCGCCAGCAGCTTGCAGATTGCGGGCGAAAACACCATATATTTT. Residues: CASSLQIAGENTIYF.

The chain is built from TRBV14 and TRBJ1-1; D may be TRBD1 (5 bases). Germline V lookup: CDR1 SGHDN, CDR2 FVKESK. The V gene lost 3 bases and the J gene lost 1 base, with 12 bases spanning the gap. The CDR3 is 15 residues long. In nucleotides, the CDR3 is TGTGCCAGCAGCCAGCATCCGGGGGGGAACACTGAAGCTTTCTTT. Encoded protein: CASSQHPGGNTEAFF.

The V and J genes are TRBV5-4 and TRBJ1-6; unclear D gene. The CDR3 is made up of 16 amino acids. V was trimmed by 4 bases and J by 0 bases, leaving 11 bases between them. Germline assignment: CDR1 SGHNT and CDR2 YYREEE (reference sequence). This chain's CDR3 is CASSDQGSSYNSPLHF. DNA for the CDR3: TGTGCCAGCAGCGATCAAGGGAGCTCCTATAATTCACCCCTCCACTTT.

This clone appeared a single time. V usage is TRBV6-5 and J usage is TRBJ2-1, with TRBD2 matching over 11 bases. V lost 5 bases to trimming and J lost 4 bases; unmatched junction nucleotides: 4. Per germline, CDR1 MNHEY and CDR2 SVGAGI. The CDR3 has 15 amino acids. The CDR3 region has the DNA TGTGCCAGCAGTGTACTAGCGGGGGCTTACAATGAGCAGTTCTTC. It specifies CASSVLAGAYNEQFF.

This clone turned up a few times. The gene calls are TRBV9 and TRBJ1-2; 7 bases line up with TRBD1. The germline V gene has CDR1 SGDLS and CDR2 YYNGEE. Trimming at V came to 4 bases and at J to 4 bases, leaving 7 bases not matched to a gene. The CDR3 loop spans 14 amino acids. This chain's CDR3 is CASSPQGTAYGYTF. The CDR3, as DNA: TGTGCCAGCAGCCCGCAGGGGACAGCCTATGGCTACACCTTC.